The source of this T cell receptor (beta chain) is a study of blood T cell repertoires in COVID-19. Study at large: From the United States, Italy and Spain came samples of acute and convalescent COVID-19.

Original methodology: Amplified reference gene primers provided the basis for estimating nucleated cell counts. Using immunoSEQ multiplex PCR, the repertoire was profiled, and TCRdb retains in-frame clones only, with some absent. The V and J calls and the clone size are those of that table, but D and trimming were determined from the DNA. The sample records around 310,000 clones, 90% being singletons. Patients from Seattle were sampled longitudinally, starting during active infection. V lost 0 bases to trimming and J lost 5 bases, with 16 bases between them. The CDR3 spans 16 residues. Looked up from germline, CDR1 is MNHNY and CDR2 is SVGAGI (reference sequence).

Sequencing input: peripheral blood. The V gene is TRBV6-6, the J gene TRBJ2-5, with D perhaps TRBD2 (6 bases). The sequence came from a woman in her thirties or forties with COVID-19, enrolled during active disease. The CDR3 sequence is CASSYSNNGAGETQYF. The CDR3 DNA follows: TGTGCCAGCAGTTACTCAAACAACGGGGCGGGGGAGACCCAGTACTTC.